This TCR beta chain was sequenced during a study of identical twins. Findings and limits, study-wide: Invariant MAIT and iNKT cells may have partly biased zero-insertion analyses. Compared with models, monozygotic twins showed more out-of-frame TCR alpha sharing. A lower insertion count was a feature of abundant cord blood beta clonotypes, with no such feature in memory repertoires.

This clonotype was observed a handful of times. The antigen is undetermined. The CDR3 loop spans 13 amino acids. V was trimmed by 2 bases and J by 2 bases, leaving 9 bases between them. Germline lookup yields CDR1 DFQATT and CDR2 SNEGSKA (reference sequence). TCRdb reanalysed the 5' RACE reads using MiXCR and keeps one entry per CDR3 protein. The sample lists hundreds of thousands of distinct CDR3 sequences, less than 9% seen once, with approximately 1.5% in the top ten. This same sample was also taken into another study, of yellow fever vaccine responses in identical twins.

The rearrangement links TRBV20-1 to TRBJ2-5; D possibly corresponds to TRBD1 (5 bases). The receptor comes from a young woman in good health. What was sequenced was PBMCs. DNA for the CDR3: TGCAGTGCTAGATGGGGCACACAAGAGACCCAGTACTTC. It translates to CSARWGTQETQYF.